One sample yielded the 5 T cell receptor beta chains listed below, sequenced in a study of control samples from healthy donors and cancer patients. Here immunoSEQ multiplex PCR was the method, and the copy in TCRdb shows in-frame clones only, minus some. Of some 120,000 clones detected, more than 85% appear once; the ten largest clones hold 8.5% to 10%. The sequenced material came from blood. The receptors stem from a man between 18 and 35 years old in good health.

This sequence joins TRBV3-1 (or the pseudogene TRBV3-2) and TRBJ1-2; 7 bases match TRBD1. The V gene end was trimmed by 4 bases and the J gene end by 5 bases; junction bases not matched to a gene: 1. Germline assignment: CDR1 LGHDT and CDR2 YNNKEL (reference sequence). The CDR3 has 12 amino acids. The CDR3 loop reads CASSRGQYGYTF. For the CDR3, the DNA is TGTGCCAGCAGCCGGGGACAGTATGGCTACACCTTC.

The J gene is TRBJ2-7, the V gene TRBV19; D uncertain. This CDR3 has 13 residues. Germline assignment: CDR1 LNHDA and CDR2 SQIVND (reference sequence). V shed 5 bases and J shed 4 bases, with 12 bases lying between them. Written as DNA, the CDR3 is TGTGCCAGTAGTTTCCGTCCGTCTTACGAGCAGTACTTC. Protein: CASSFRPSYEQYF.

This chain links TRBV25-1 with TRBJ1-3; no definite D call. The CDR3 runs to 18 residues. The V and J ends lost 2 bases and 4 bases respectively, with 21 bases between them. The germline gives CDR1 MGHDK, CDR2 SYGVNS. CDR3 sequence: CASSERRSLGYFGNTIYF. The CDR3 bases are TGTGCCAGCAGTGAAAGACGGTCATTGGGTTATTTCGGAAACACCATATATTTT.

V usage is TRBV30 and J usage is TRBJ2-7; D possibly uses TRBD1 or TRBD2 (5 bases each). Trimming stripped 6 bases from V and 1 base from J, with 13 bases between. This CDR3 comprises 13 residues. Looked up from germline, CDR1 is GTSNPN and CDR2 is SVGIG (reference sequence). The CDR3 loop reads CACPRGRSYEQYF. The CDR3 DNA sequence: TGTGCCTGTCCCCGGGGACGATCCTACGAGCAGTACTTC.

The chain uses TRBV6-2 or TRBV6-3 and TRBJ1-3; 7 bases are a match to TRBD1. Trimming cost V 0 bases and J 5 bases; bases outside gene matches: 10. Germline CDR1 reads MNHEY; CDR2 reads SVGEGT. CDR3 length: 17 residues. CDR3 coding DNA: TGTGCCAGCAGTTACTCGGGGGACAGCGGGCTTCGAAACACCATATATTTT. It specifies CASSYSGDSGLRNTIYF.